The text below deals with one T cell receptor (beta chain). What this receptor recognizes is not known. Base qualities are not provided; no much larger clone lies one nucleotide away. Whole blood was collected in K2EDTA tubes by collaborating institutions according to the institutions' own protocols. For TCRbeta analysis, collaborators shipped samples in one of three forms: frozen whole blood, isolated PBMCs, or DNA extracted from either of those sample types. TCRbeta CDR3 regions were amplified from genomic DNA by means of the immunoSEQ Assay, a bias-controlled multiplex PCR. Turning to the authors' computational methods: The number of nucleated cells in each sample was estimated by amplification of reference gene primers within the assay. To quantify the absolute abundance of each unique TCRbeta CDR3 rearrangement, sequence reads were collapsed and filtered. For each sample, productive Simpson clonality was calculated as the square root of Simpson's diversity index over productive rearrangements. TCRdb limited this immuneACCESS table to in-frame rearrangements with V and J called. A share of clones is missing; checked studies link under half to unresolved V genes, and the rest is unexplained. The DNA gave D and trimming, while V, J and clone size come from that table. This sample is represented by 310,000 or so clones; 65% to 85% of them were singletons. In total, the top ten clones hold approximately 1.2% of the sample.

This sample is part of a study of blood T cell repertoires in COVID-19 (dated by TCRdb to between 2020 and 2021). Notes on the research overall: Samples covering the acute and convalescent phases of COVID-19 were provided by collaborators in the United States, Italy and Spain. The samples were drawn from two sources: the first 160 participants of the ongoing ImmuneRACE study, and 1,200 or so subjects contributed by 6 global collaborators. Sample metadata almost always included a de-identified subject ID, COVID-19 status, age in years and sex. HLA class I and class II types, where available, came from metadata supplied by the sample provider rather than from assay-based typing. Subjects who had been exposed to COVID-19, were actively infected with it, or had recovered from it provided the deeply sampled blood TCRbeta repertoires that made up the dataset. The repertoires were made available in a free public database intended to serve as a resource for research on the immune response to SARS-CoV-2. The material from the prospective study consisted of cDNA or gDNA derived from T cells, B-cell-depleted T cells, or PBMCs. The study at large found these results: The quantity of clinical and demographic metadata differed by source and by participant and was supplied without curation.

This receptor was identified in a woman between 50 and 59 years old with acute or convalescent COVID-19. The sample comprised peripheral blood.

At the DNA level, the sequence is TGTGCCAGCAGTGAACGACAGCCGTCTAGCACAGATACGCAGTATTTT. Translated, it gives CASSERQPSSTDTQYF. The chain is assembled from TRBV6-1 and TRBJ2-3; 5 matching bases give a weak D call of TRBD1. CDR1 and CDR2 are drawn from the germline V gene: MNHNS, SASEGT. From the cysteine through the phenylalanine, the CDR3 covers 16 amino acids. The entry retains the CDR3 DNA only, 48 bases that are in frame from base 1. Cut back by 2 bases and 0 bases, the V and J ends lie 12 bases apart.